The 20 T cell receptor beta chains below all came from one sample that was sequenced in a study of CD8 T cells in ankylosing spondylitis. TCRdb ran MiXCR on the 5' RACE reads and lists one entry per CDR3 protein. The repertoire consists of approximately 150,000 distinct CDR3 sequences, with around 32% occurring once and the leading ten covering about 6.3%. The sample was synovial fluid, either unsorted or a sorted T cell fraction (not recorded which). Every receptor here comes from a male donor with ankylosing spondylitis.

This chain uses TRBV5-1 with TRBJ2-3, with TRBD2 matching over 8 bases. The trim removed 1 base at V and 4 bases at J, leaving 2 bases unmatched. The CDR3 loop spans 14 amino acids. Looked up from germline, CDR1 is SGHRS and CDR2 is YFSETQ. The CDR3 region is CASSLSGGSDTQYF. The CDR3 DNA reads as TGCGCCAGCAGCTTGAGCGGGGGCTCAGATACGCAGTATTTT.

This clonotype appeared a few times. The chain carries TRBV2 and TRBJ1-5, with D tentatively TRBD1 (6 bases). Germline CDR1 is SNHLY and CDR2 is FYNNEI. The germline V and J ends were trimmed by 1 base and 9 bases, with 13 bases remaining between them. This CDR3 comprises 14 residues. CDR3 sequence reads: CASSEDNGGPPQHF. CDR3 in DNA: TGTGCCAGCAGTGAAGACAACGGGGGCCCGCCCCAGCATTTT.

This clonotype was seen many times. The V and J genes are TRBV9 and TRBJ2-2; TRBD1 matches 8 bases. Trimming cost V 2 bases and J 4 bases; bases outside gene matches: 7. The CDR3 is made up of 16 amino acids. Germline-derived CDR1 and CDR2 are SGDLS and YYNGEE. The CDR3 DNA follows: TGTGCCAGCAGCGTCGGCCAGGGGGCTCTCACCGGGGAGCTGTTTTTT. Translating it yields CASSVGQGALTGELFF.

A few counts support this clonotype. The J gene is TRBJ2-7, the V gene TRBV27; D not certain. The CDR3 is 8 residues long. The germline gives CDR1 MNHEY, CDR2 SMNVEV (reference sequence). The ends were cut back, 5 bases at V and 9 bases at J, with 2 bases in the middle. The CDR3 loop is CASSGQYF. The CDR3 DNA reads as TGTGCCAGCAGTGGGCAGTACTTC.

This clonotype has more than one count but fewer than ten. V usage is TRBV11-1 and J usage is TRBJ2-1, with D perhaps being TRBD1 or TRBD2 (5 bases each). The CDR3 extends over 15 amino acids. With 7 bases removed from V and 2 bases from J, the gap between germline ends came to 15 bases. CDR1 SGHAT and CDR2 FQDESV come from the germline V gene (reference sequence). DNA for the CDR3: TGTGCCAGCACCCCCCGGGACCCCACCTACAATGAGCAGTTCTTC. Amino acid sequence: CASTPRDPTYNEQFF. Full variable domain (remainder filled in from reference TRBV11-1 and TRBJ2-1): EAEVAQSPRYKITEKSQAVAFWCDPISGHATLYWYRQILGQGPELLVQFQDESVVDDSQLPKDRFSAERLKGVDSTLKIQPAELGDSAMYLCASTPRDPTYNEQFFGPGTRLTVL.

Only a few counts were recorded for this clonotype. This chain links TRBV3-1 with TRBJ2-5; 11 bases map to TRBD2. The J segment lost 5 bases and the V segment lost 3 bases, leaving 11 bases of the junction unmatched. The CDR3 sequence is 17 residues long. The germline gives CDR1 LGHDT, CDR2 YNNKEL (reference sequence). The CDR3 DNA is TGTGCCAGCAGCCAGGGCTCGGGACTAGCGGAGGTGGAGACCCAGTACTTC. This translates into CASSQGSGLAEVETQYF.

The sample holds many counts of this clonotype. V and J are TRBV28 and TRBJ1-1; 7 bases fit TRBD1. Trimming removed 5 bases from V and 5 bases from J; junction bases left unmatched: 5. This CDR3 is built from 13 residues. Germline CDR1 is MDHEN and CDR2 is SYDVKM. The CDR3: CASSPRTGTEAFF. DNA for the CDR3: TGTGCCAGCAGTCCAAGGACAGGTACTGAAGCTTTCTTT.

The V gene is TRBV28, the J gene TRBJ2-1; maybe TRBD2 (7 bases). This CDR3 is built from 15 residues. The germline V and J ends were trimmed by 3 bases and 9 bases, with 18 bases remaining between them. Germline V gene data show CDR1 as MDHEN and CDR2 as SYDVKM. The CDR3 reads CASSLTGPPGGEQFF. Here the CDR3 DNA reads TGTGCCAGCAGTTTGACAGGACCGCCGGGGGGTGAGCAGTTCTTC.

The chain employs TRBV3-1 and TRBJ1-2; TRBD1 aligns across 7 bases. Germline CDR1 and CDR2: LGHDT and YNNKEL (reference sequence). After removal of 5 bases from V and 3 bases from J, the junction contained 15 bases not matched to a gene. CDR3 length: 17 amino acids. CDR3 in amino acids: CASSARYTGVFDYGYTF. DNA for the CDR3: TGTGCCAGCAGCGCCAGGTATACAGGGGTGTTCGACTATGGCTACACCTTC. The variable domain in full, with the rest retrieved from reference TRBV3-1 and TRBJ1-2, is DTAVSQTPKYLVTQMGNDKSIKCEQNLGHDTMYWYKQDSKKFLKIMFSYNNKELIINETVPNRFSPKSPDKAHLNLHINSLELGDSAVYFCASSARYTGVFDYGYTFGSGTRLTVV.

This clonotype was counted at least ten times. The chain employs TRBV28 and TRBJ2-2; 12 bases are a match to TRBD1. J was trimmed by 5 bases and V by 5 bases; bases with no gene match: 9. CDR1 and CDR2 from the germline V gene are MDHEN and SYDVKM. The CDR3 sequence is 17 residues long. The CDR3 region is CASSPSTGQGATGELFF. The CDR3 DNA reads as TGTGCCAGCAGTCCGAGCACGGGACAGGGGGCAACCGGGGAGCTGTTTTTT. Variable domain in full (rest from reference TRBV28 and TRBJ2-2): DVKVTQSSRYLVKRTGEKVFLECVQDMDHENMFWYRQDPGLGLRLIYFSYDVKMKEKGDIPEGYSVSREKKERFSLILESASTNQTSMYLCASSPSTGQGATGELFFGEGSRLTVL.

Many counts were recorded for this clonotype. This CDR3 is CASSLSLYTEAFF. The CDR3 nucleotides read TGTGCCAGCAGCTTATCTCTATACACTGAAGCTTTCTTT. This chain joins TRBV7-3 and TRBJ1-1; D call uncertain. The V gene lost 2 bases and the J gene lost 3 bases, with 7 bases spanning the gap. CDR3 size: 13 residues. The germline V gene has CDR1 SGHTA and CDR2 FQGTGA.

J is TRBJ1-5 and V is TRBV12-3 or TRBV12-4, with 7 bases lining up with TRBD1. The ends lost 4 bases at V and 6 bases at J; junction bases unmatched: 9. This CDR3 has 15 amino acids. Here the CDR3 reads CASSSLGGWLQPQHF. As DNA, the CDR3 is TGTGCCAGCAGTTCCCTAGGGGGCTGGCTTCAGCCCCAGCATTTT.

This clonotype came up a few times. The V gene is TRBV7-9, the J gene TRBJ2-7, with 11 bases identical to TRBD2. J lost 12 bases, V lost 4 bases, and 5 bases had no gene match. Germline loops: CDR1 SEHNR, CDR2 FQNEAQ (reference sequence). This CDR3 is built from 12 residues. CDR3 sequence (DNA): TGTGCCAGCAGCTCACTAGCGGGAGTGGTGTACTTC. It translates to CASSSLAGVVYF.

The V gene is TRBV4-3, the J gene TRBJ2-2; tentative D call: TRBD2 (7 bases). Germline assignment: CDR1 LGHNA and CDR2 YSLEER. CDR3 length equals 15 residues. Trimming stripped 0 bases from V and 7 bases from J, with 12 bases between. CDR3 sequence (DNA): TGCGCCAGCAGCCAAGATGAGGGGGGGCGCGGGGAGCTGTTTTTT. This codes for CASSQDEGGRGELFF.

This clonotype has a count of ten or more. The chain carries TRBV15 and TRBJ2-1; TRBD2 matches 11 bases. V was clipped by 2 bases and J by 7 bases; unmatched bases: 10. CDR3 length: 17 amino acids. The germline gives CDR1 LNHNV, CDR2 YYDKDF (reference sequence). CDR3 nucleotide sequence: TGTGCCACCAGCAGAAGCCCCACTAGCGGGAGTCGGAATGAGCAGTTCTTC. Encoded protein: CATSRSPTSGSRNEQFF.

This clonotype was detected a few times. This chain uses TRBV20-1 with TRBJ2-5; the D call may be TRBD1 or TRBD2 (6 bases each). The CDR3 spans 14 residues. The germline V gene encodes CDR1 DFQATT and CDR2 SNEGSKA (reference sequence). Trimming pared 1 base from V and 0 bases from J, leaving 9 bases between. CDR3 residues: CSARVGGNQETQYF. CDR3 nucleotides: TGCAGTGCTAGAGTAGGGGGGAACCAAGAGACCCAGTACTTC.

This clonotype was observed a few times. V gene TRBV3-1 combines with J gene TRBJ2-1; D may be TRBD1 (8 bases). The CDR3 sequence is 14 residues long. Trimming shortened V by 0 bases and J by 9 bases, and 12 bases separated the two germline ends. CDR1 is LGHDT and CDR2 is YNNKEL in the germline V gene (reference sequence). CDR3 amino acids: CASSQDNRGGEQFF. DNA for the CDR3: TGTGCCAGCAGCCAAGATAACAGGGGGGGTGAGCAGTTCTTC.

In its sample, this clonotype was seen a few times. The chain combines TRBV6-1 with TRBJ1-4; perhaps TRBD1 as D (6 bases). Trimming shortened V by 7 bases and J by 0 bases, and 18 bases separated the two germline ends. The CDR3 contains 17 residues. From germline, CDR1 is MNHNS and CDR2 SASEGT. Here the CDR3 reads CASTPRGGLATNEKLFF. The CDR3 region has the DNA TGTGCCAGCACCCCCAGGGGCGGCCTGGCAACTAATGAAAAACTGTTTTTT.

The chain uses TRBV11-2 and TRBJ2-1, with 8 nucleotides matching TRBD1. The CDR3 has 15 amino acids. Germline CDR1 reads SGHAT; CDR2 reads FQNNGV. V lost 4 bases to trimming and J lost 0 bases; unmatched junction nucleotides: 2. The DNA of the CDR3 is TGTGCCAGCAGCTCAACAGGGGGCTCCTACAATGAGCAGTTCTTC. Translating it yields CASSSTGGSYNEQFF.

This clonotype has at least ten counts. This chain joins TRBV12-3 or TRBV12-4 and TRBJ1-1; D is undetermined. The ends were cut back, 3 bases at V and 5 bases at J, with 7 bases in the middle. This CDR3 is built from 12 residues. The CDR3 protein is CASSFRGTEAFF. The DNA for the CDR3 is TGTGCCAGCAGTTTCAGAGGGACTGAAGCTTTCTTT.